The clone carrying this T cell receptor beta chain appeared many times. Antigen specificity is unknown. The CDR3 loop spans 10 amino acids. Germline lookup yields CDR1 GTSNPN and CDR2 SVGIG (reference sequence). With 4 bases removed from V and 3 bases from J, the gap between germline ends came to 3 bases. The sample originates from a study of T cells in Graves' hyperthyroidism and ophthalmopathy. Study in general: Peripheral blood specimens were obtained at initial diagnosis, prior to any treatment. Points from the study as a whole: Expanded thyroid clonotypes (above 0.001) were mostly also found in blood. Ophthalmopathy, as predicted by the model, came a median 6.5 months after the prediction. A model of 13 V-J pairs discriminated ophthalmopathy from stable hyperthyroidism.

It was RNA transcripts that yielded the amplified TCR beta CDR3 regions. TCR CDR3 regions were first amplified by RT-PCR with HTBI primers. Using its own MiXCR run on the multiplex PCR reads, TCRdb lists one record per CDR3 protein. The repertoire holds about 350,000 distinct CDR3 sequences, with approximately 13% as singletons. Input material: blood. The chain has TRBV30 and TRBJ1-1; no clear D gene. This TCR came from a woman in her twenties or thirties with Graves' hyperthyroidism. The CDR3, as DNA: TGTGCCTGGATTGACACTGAAGCTTTCTTT. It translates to CAWIDTEAFF.